The T cell receptor beta chain under discussion was sequenced for a study of T-cell reconstitution after alpha-beta-depleted transplantation in children. Trimming at V came to 3 bases and at J to 3 bases, leaving 8 bases not matched to a gene. Germline V gives CDR1 SGHTA, CDR2 FQGNSA. This CDR3 is 15 amino acids long. The TCRbeta library incorporated unique molecular identifiers. From the PCR reads, TCRdb called clonotypes with MiXCR, one entry per CDR3 protein. The sample records 190,000 or so distinct CDR3 sequences, 6% to 7% being singletons. The origin of this receptor is a human donor who donated a stem cell graft to a child with Wiskott-Aldrich syndrome. The source was PBMCs from the stem cell graft donor, collected from the stem cell graft. The chain joins TRBV7-2 to TRBJ2-7, with 7 bases fitting TRBD1. CDR3 amino acids: CASSLTGSADYEQYF. The CDR3 coding sequence is TGTGCCAGCAGCTTGACAGGGAGCGCGGACTACGAGCAGTACTTC.